The 6 T cell receptor beta chains below all came from one sample that was sequenced in a study of blood T cell repertoires in COVID-19. Some clones are missing from TCRdb's copy, which holds only in-frame ones; the method was immunoSEQ multiplex PCR. This table holds around 200,000 clones, over 80% found once. Material: PBMCs or T cells enriched from blood (not recorded which). These receptors were collected from a man in his late teens or twenties with acute COVID-19.

This chain links TRBV30 with TRBJ2-3, with TRBD2 identical over 10 bases. V shed 4 bases and J 4 bases; nucleotides not matched to a gene: 2. This CDR3 region has 13 residues. From germline, CDR1 is GTSNPN and CDR2 SVGIG (reference sequence). This chain's CDR3 is CAWTSGGPDTQYF. The CDR3 coding sequence is TGTGCCTGGACTAGCGGGGGTCCAGATACGCAGTATTTT.

The chain couples TRBV7-9 to TRBJ2-5, with 8 bases matching TRBD2. Germline V gene lookup returns CDR1 SEHNR and CDR2 FQNEAQ (reference sequence). J lost 3 bases, V lost 5 bases, and 11 bases had no gene match. CDR3 length: 16 amino acids. The CDR3 DNA is TGTGCCAGCAGCCCCCTAAGCGGGAGCCGGGAAGAGACCCAGTACTTC. Translating it yields CASSPLSGSREETQYF.

The gene calls are TRBV7-9 and TRBJ1-2; TRBD1 matches 8 bases. With V trimmed by 8 bases and J by 1 base, 6 bases remained unmatched. This CDR3 spans 14 amino acids. The germline gives CDR1 SEHNR, CDR2 FQNEAQ (reference sequence). The CDR3 sequence is CASEGQAFNYGYTF. The CDR3 DNA reads as TGTGCCAGCGAGGGACAGGCCTTTAACTATGGCTACACCTTC.

The chain has TRBV2 and TRBJ2-6; D remains ambiguous. V lost 10 bases and J 0 bases, leaving 10 bases between the germline ends. There are 14 residues in the CDR3. The germline gives CDR1 SNHLY, CDR2 FYNNEI. The CDR3 nucleotides read TGTGCCACCAAACCGCGCTCTGGGGCCAACGTCCTGACTTTC. Protein: CATKPRSGANVLTF. Full variable domain (remainder filled in from reference TRBV2 and TRBJ2-6): EPEVTQTPSHQVTQMGQEVILRCVPISNHLYFYWYRQILGQKVEFLVSFYNNEISEKSEIFDDQFSVERPDGSNFTLKIRSTKLEDSAMYFCATKPRSGANVLTFGAGSRLTVL.

The chain joins TRBV12-5 to TRBJ1-2; D remains unclear. The length of the CDR3 is 11 residues. Germline lookup yields CDR1 LGHNT and CDR2 FRNRAP. Between the trimmed V and J ends, which lost 7 bases and 6 bases, there was a span of 9 bases. In nucleotides, the CDR3 is TGTGCTAGTGACGAACGGGATGGCTACACCTTC. Translation: CASDERDGYTF.

This chain joins TRBV27 and TRBJ2-2; TRBD2 aligns across 11 bases. Germline lookup yields CDR1 MNHEY and CDR2 SMNVEV (reference sequence). The CDR3 consists of 19 residues. J gave up 3 bases and V 3 bases, and 12 bases lay outside the gene matches. CDR3 bases: TGTGCCAGCAGTTTGGGTGGTAGCGGGAGGGCCGGCCACACCGGGGAGCTGTTTTTT. This codes for CASSLGGSGRAGHTGELFF.